The TCR beta chain under discussion was sequenced for a study of control samples from healthy donors and cancer patients. Profiled with immunoSEQ multiplex PCR; TCRdb holds only in-frame clones, not every one. The sample holds approximately 150,000 clones; about 90% are singletons and the top ten take under 2%. V gave up 0 bases and J gave up 1 base, with 15 bases separating them. CDR1 is SGHRS, CDR2 YFSETQ, per germline. The CDR3 runs to 17 residues. The V gene is TRBV5-1, the J gene TRBJ2-3; D tentatively reads TRBD1 or TRBD2 (6 bases each). The source is a man aged 18 to 29 in good health. The sequencing input was blood. The CDR3 DNA follows: TGCGCCAGCAGCTTGGCCGTGGGGGGCGCAGGCACAGATACGCAGTATTTT. This translates into CASSLAVGGAGTDTQYF.